One and the same sample provided the 10 T cell receptor beta chains below, sequenced in a study of shared clonotypes between healthy human individuals. The method was immunoSEQ multiplex PCR; TCRdb's version includes in-frame clones alone and lacks a portion of them. Of more than 900,000 clones listed, around 78% are singletons. Sequenced input: memory CD4+ T cells from PBMCs. Sample subset: CD45RA-negative fraction. These receptors were collected from a man between 18 and 29 years old in good health. Some clones in this sample may be carry-over from other donors' samples.

The chain is built from TRBV5-1 and TRBJ1-1; D is unresolved. The germline V and J ends were trimmed by 1 base and 6 bases, with 16 bases remaining between them. The CDR3 is 15 amino acids. The germline gives CDR1 SGHRS, CDR2 YFSETQ. As DNA, the CDR3 is TGCGCCAGCAGCTTGATGCCGGGTCAGAGAGCTGAAGCTTTCTTT. It codes for CASSLMPGQRAEAFF.

The chain carries TRBV6-1 and TRBJ1-1, with a weak D call TRBD1 (6 bases). The CDR3 runs to 15 residues. The germline V gene encodes CDR1 MNHNS and CDR2 SASEGT. Deletions cut 6 bases from V and 1 base from J, with 15 bases between. DNA for the CDR3: TGTGCCAGCAGCGCACAGGGCTCAGGGAACACTGAAGCTTTCTTT. The encoded protein is CASSAQGSGNTEAFF.

This clone has just one count. V gene TRBV4-3 combines with J gene TRBJ2-3; no reliable D call. This CDR3 is 16 amino acids long. The germline V gene encodes CDR1 LGHNA and CDR2 YSLEER. V gave up 0 bases and J gave up 4 bases, with 14 bases separating them. CDR3 bases: TGCGCCAGCAGCCAAGATCTCCCCCCCGGCGCAGATACGCAGTATTTT. This sequence encodes CASSQDLPPGADTQYF.

Turning to this clone: One end of the junction fails to match germline, which may point to a read error. The chain uses TRBV18 and TRBJ2-5, with D possibly matching TRBD2 (5 bases). This CDR3 comprises 15 residues. The germline V gene has CDR1 KGHSH and CDR2 LQKENI. CDR3: CASSPGQAEQETQHF. Written as DNA, the CDR3 is TGTGCCAGCTCACCAGGTCAAGCGGAACAAGAGACCCAGCACTTC.

There are a few counts of this clone. The chain is built from TRBV11-2 and TRBJ1-4; possibly TRBD1 for D (6 bases). V lost 3 bases, J lost 4 bases, and 9 bases lay in between. The CDR3 is 14 amino acids. Germline V gives CDR1 SGHAT, CDR2 FQNNGV. CDR3 DNA sequence: TGTGCCAGCAGCTTCTTACAGGGTAATGAAAAACTGTTTTTT. Encoded protein: CASSFLQGNEKLFF.

This rearrangement joins TRBV28 to TRBJ2-7; D is perhaps TRBD1 (5 bases). Germline CDR1 reads MDHEN; CDR2 reads SYDVKM. The germline V and J ends were trimmed by 6 bases and 4 bases, with 10 bases remaining between them. The CDR3 runs to 12 residues. This chain's CDR3 is CASRPDSYEQYF. As DNA, the CDR3 is TGTGCCAGCAGACCCGACAGTTACGAGCAGTACTTC. The entire variable domain, with the rest obtained from reference TRBV28 and TRBJ2-7, is as follows: DVKVTQSSRYLVKRTGEKVFLECVQDMDHENMFWYRQDPGLGLRLIYFSYDVKMKEKGDIPEGYSVSREKKERFSLILESASTNQTSMYLCASRPDSYEQYFGPGTRLTVT.

This chain joins TRBV6-6 and TRBJ1-3, with D possibly being TRBD1 (6 bases). Germline CDR1 and CDR2: MNHNY and SVGAGI (reference sequence). The CDR3 is made up of 15 amino acids. Trimming pared 5 bases from V and 0 bases from J, leaving 11 bases between. CDR3 nucleotides: TGTGCCAGCAGTAACCAGGGGAGCTCTGGAAACACCATATATTTT. Residues: CASSNQGSSGNTIYF.

The gene calls are TRBV9 and TRBJ2-1; D gene unclear. The CDR3 runs to 15 residues. The V end was cut by 0 bases, the J end by 7 bases, with 14 bases between. Germline assignment: CDR1 SGDLS and CDR2 YYNGEE. The CDR3 region has the DNA TGTGCCAGCAGCGTAGAAGGGTCGTCCGGGAATGAGCAGTTCTTC. This translates into CASSVEGSSGNEQFF.

Comments on this clone: At one end the junction does not follow the germline gene, possibly because of a read error. The chain is built from TRBV30 and TRBJ1-2, with D possibly TRBD1 on 5 matching bases. The CDR3 has 12 amino acids. Germline V lookup: CDR1 GTSNPN, CDR2 SVGIG (reference sequence). CDR3 residues: CAWSLPVGPMGF. The CDR3 DNA is TGTGCCTGGAGTTTGCCGGTGGGGCCCATGGGCTTC.

The chain couples TRBV12-1 to TRBJ2-1; the table's D call, TRBD2, has no DNA check behind it. TRBV12-1 has pseudogene status. This CDR3 region has 17 residues. The DNA for the CDR3 is TGTGCCAGCAGCTTTGTACTAGCGAGAAGCTCCTACAATGAGCAGTTCTTC. Its translation is CASSFVLARSSYNEQFF.